A single T cell receptor (beta chain) is shown here with its context. The CDR3 spans 15 residues. Germline values: CDR1 LNHDA, CDR2 SQIVND (reference sequence). After removal of 5 bases from V and 11 bases from J, the junction contained 13 bases not matched to a gene. The data originate from a study of blood T cell repertoires in COVID-19. Study in general: Sources were T cells, B-cell-depleted T cells, or PBMCs; the material itself was cDNA or gDNA.

Under the authors' procedure: The authors estimated nucleated cell counts from reference gene primer amplification. Assay used: immunoSEQ multiplex PCR; TCRdb lists only in-frame clones, some missing. V and J calls and clone size are given by that table; D and trimming were obtained from the DNA. The sample has 250,000 to 350,000 clones, roughly 85% seen once; the top ten hold 2% to 3%. All enrollees were about 18 to 100 years old and from under 25 US areas. Two consecutive negative NP/OP PCR tests, clearance, or resolved symptoms defined Cohort 3 recovery. Sequencing was done on a sample of PBMCs or T cells enriched from blood (not recorded which). The clonotype originates from a woman aged 45-65 years who had recovered from COVID-19. The rearrangement uses TRBV19 and TRBJ2-1, with 9 bases fitting TRBD2. This chain's CDR3 is CASSLGVAGATKQFF. In nucleotides, the CDR3 is TGTGCCAGTAGTCTAGGAGTAGCGGGAGCCACGAAGCAGTTCTTC. Together with reference TRBV19 and TRBJ2-1, the CDR3 gives the full variable domain: DGGITQSPKYLFRKEGQNVTLSCEQNLNHDAMYWYRQDPGQGLRLIYYSQIVNDFQKGDIAEGYSVSREKKESFPLTVTSAQKNPTAFYLCASSLGVAGATKQFFGPGTRLTVL.